The source of this T cell receptor beta chain is a study of technical replicates of blood from a few donors (dated by TCRdb to between 2016 and 2019). With respect to this clone: There is no known antigen for this receptor. No base-level quality is on record; no much larger clone is a single base apart.

For this chain, trimming is 5 bases at the V end and 2 bases at the J end, and the number of junction bases without a gene match is 3. Reading the germline V gene gives CDR1 SGHTA and CDR2 FQGNSA. CDR3 length: 14 amino acids, cysteine to phenylalanine. Solely the CDR3 DNA is kept, with 42 bases framed from the first base. Library prep was done by the immunoSEQ multiplex PCR assay. This is the immuneACCESS table as TCRdb keeps it, with only in-frame sequences that have V and J called. A part of the clones is gone; compared with another copy, unresolved V genes explain less than half, and the rest is unexplained. The sample has about 80,000 clones on record, approximately 94% of them singletons. The ten largest clones capture about 0.4% of the sample.

The source material was T cells isolated from PBMCs. Recombination linked TRBV7-2 to TRBJ2-1, with TRBD1 identical over 7 junction bases. The receptor was derived from a human donor in good health. The CDR3 region reads CASSLGTAYNEQFF. The sequenced DNA is TGTGCCAGCAGCCTAGGGACAGCCTACAATGAGCAGTTCTTC.